The 31 T cell receptor beta chains in this list originate from one sample, sequenced in a study of regulatory T cells in long-lasting Graves disease. To make TCR beta libraries, researchers used iRepertoire HTBI primers and Arm-PCR of CDR3 regions. Using its own MiXCR run on the multiplex PCR reads, TCRdb lists one record per CDR3 protein. The sample holds roughly 490,000 distinct CDR3 sequences; approximately 23% are singletons and the top ten take roughly 14%. As for time point: persistent/refractory GD, antithyroid drugs over 5 years with positive TRAb. RNA from PBMCs was the source of the TCR library. Material: peripheral blood mononuclear cells (PBMCs), obtained when the disease was refractory, from a patient treated with antithyroid drugs. These receptors came from a female donor with Graves disease.

This clonotype was picked up many times. The V call is TRBV28, the J call TRBJ1-5; TRBD1 agrees at 10 bases. The CDR3 spans 16 residues. With 4 bases clipped from V and 4 bases from J, the junction kept 7 bases outside the gene matches. Per germline, CDR1 MDHEN and CDR2 SYDVKM. CDR3 DNA sequence: TGTGCCAGCAGTTCCATTGGGACAGGGGTAAATCAGCCCCAGCATTTT. This gives the protein CASSSIGTGVNQPQHF.

J is TRBJ1-5 and V is TRBV6-2 or TRBV6-3, with 12 positions matching TRBD1. Germline-derived CDR1 and CDR2 are MNHEY and SVGEGT. The V gene end was trimmed by 0 bases and the J gene end by 6 bases; junction bases not matched to a gene: 3. The CDR3 totals 16 residues. The CDR3: CASSYSAGQGAQPQHF. DNA of the CDR3: TGTGCCAGCAGTTACTCGGCGGGACAGGGGGCTCAGCCCCAGCATTTT.

At least ten counts were recorded for this clonotype. The chain employs TRBV28 and TRBJ2-5; possible D gene TRBD1, 6 bases. The CDR3 is 14 amino acids. Trimming pared 7 bases from V and 1 base from J, leaving 13 bases between. Germline lookup yields CDR1 MDHEN and CDR2 SYDVKM. Here the CDR3 DNA reads TGTGCCAGCACCCAAACAGGGACCCAAGAGACCCAGTACTTC. This sequence encodes CASTQTGTQETQYF. The full variable domain, completed using reference TRBV28 and TRBJ2-5, is DVKVTQSSRYLVKRTGEKVFLECVQDMDHENMFWYRQDPGLGLRLIYFSYDVKMKEKGDIPEGYSVSREKKERFSLILESASTNQTSMYLCASTQTGTQETQYFGPGTRLLVL.

This clonotype turned up a few times. A read error may explain this, as a much larger clone is one base away. The chain carries TRBV2 and TRBJ2-5; D is possibly TRBD1 (7 bases). The length of the CDR3 is 13 residues. Germline V CDR1 and CDR2: SNHLY, FYNNEI. V gave up 6 bases and J gave up 5 bases, with 13 bases separating them. The CDR3 loop reads CASRVAGGETQYF. CDR3 nucleotide sequence: TGTGCCAGCAGGGTTGCAGGGGGGGAGACCCAGTACTTC.

As DNA, the CDR3 is TGTGCCAGCAGTTACCTGGACGTGCCTGACACAGATACGCAGTATTTT. Protein sequence: CASSYLDVPDTDTQYF. This chain connects TRBV6-5 to TRBJ2-3; no firm D call. Germline values: CDR1 MNHEY, CDR2 SVGAGI. This CDR3 has 16 residues. V gave up 2 bases and J gave up 2 bases, with 14 bases separating them.

There are a few counts of this clonotype. The V gene is TRBV7-2, the J gene TRBJ2-7, with 7 bases that match TRBD1. The germline V gene encodes CDR1 SGHTA and CDR2 FQGNSA. The CDR3 length is 13 residues. Trimming cost V 5 bases and J 7 bases; bases outside gene matches: 8. CDR3 sequence reads: CASSATGLGEQYF. The CDR3 DNA reads TGTGCCAGCAGCGCGACAGGGTTAGGGGAGCAGTACTTC.

There are many counts of this clonotype. V is TRBV20-1 and J is TRBJ1-1; 9 positions match TRBD1. V lost 6 bases, J lost 4 bases, and 6 bases stayed unmatched. CDR3 size: 13 residues. Germline V gives CDR1 DFQATT, CDR2 SNEGSKA (reference sequence). CDR3 DNA: TGCAGTGCGAGGGACAGGGTGGCCACTGAAGCTTTCTTT. It translates to CSARDRVATEAFF.

This clonotype was found a few times. One end of the junction varies from germline; a read error may be responsible. This chain uses TRBV6-2 or TRBV6-3 with TRBJ2-2, with D perhaps given as TRBD1 or TRBD2 (6 bases each). The CDR3 is 14 amino acids. CDR1 is MNHEY, CDR2 SVGEGT, per germline. In DNA form, the CDR3 reads TGTGCCAGCAGTGAACAGGGATTCTCCGGGGGGCTGTTTTTT. As protein: CASSEQGFSGGLFF.

This chain uses TRBV12-5 with TRBJ2-7; TRBD1 agrees at 9 bases. The trim removed 4 bases at V and 2 bases at J, leaving 12 bases unmatched. The CDR3 consists of 17 residues. From germline, CDR1 is LGHNT and CDR2 FRNRAP. This chain's CDR3 is CASGSGQGRGAAYEQYF. In DNA, the CDR3 is TGTGCTAGTGGTTCCGGACAGGGGAGGGGAGCGGCCTACGAGCAGTACTTC.

V gene TRBV3-1 combines with J gene TRBJ1-1; D call uncertain. CDR1 and CDR2 from the germline V gene are LGHDT and YNNKEL (reference sequence). The CDR3 spans 14 residues. Between the trimmed V and J ends, which lost 0 bases and 1 base, there was a span of 6 bases. The DNA for the CDR3 is TGTGCCAGCAGCCAAGAATGGAGGAACACTGAAGCTTTCTTT. Its protein product is CASSQEWRNTEAFF.

The V gene is TRBV6-5, the J gene TRBJ2-5, with D unclear. Trimming pared 2 bases from V and 4 bases from J, leaving 8 bases between. Germline loops: CDR1 MNHEY, CDR2 SVGAGI. The CDR3 runs to 13 residues. CDR3 region: CASSYQPPETQYF. The CDR3 bases are TGTGCCAGCAGTTACCAGCCTCCAGAGACCCAGTACTTC.

On this clonotype: It may be a read error: a sequence one base away is much more abundant. The rearrangement joins TRBV12-5 to TRBJ1-1; D is ambiguous. The V gene's germline CDR1 is LGHNT and CDR2 FRNRAP. CDR3 length equals 15 residues. The CDR3 nucleotides read TGTGCTAGTGGTTTGTTACGTTTCAGTAGCACTGGAGCTTTCTTT. This translates into CASGLLRFSSTGAFF.

V is TRBV12-3 or TRBV12-4 and J is TRBJ2-1; D is perhaps TRBD2 (6 bases). Trimming pared 8 bases from V and 10 bases from J, leaving 12 bases between. This CDR3 region has 11 residues. The CDR3 sequence is CASGTSWEQFF. The CDR3 nucleotides are TGTGCCAGCGGGACTTCGTGGGAGCAGTTCTTC.

The V call is TRBV6-1, the J call TRBJ2-2; TRBD2 matches 7 bases. Trimming at V came to 6 bases and at J to 0 bases, leaving 10 bases not matched to a gene. Germline values: CDR1 MNHNS, CDR2 SASEGT. This CDR3 has 17 amino acids. The CDR3 sequence: CASRMVGRGPNTGELFF. Here the CDR3 DNA reads TGTGCCAGCAGGATGGTAGGGAGGGGCCCGAACACCGGGGAGCTGTTTTTT.

Comment on this clonotype: Here the CDR3 omits its conserved ending phenylalanine or tryptophan, so a read error is the likely source. This CDR3 is CASSLAAPYEQYS. CDR3 sequence (DNA): TGTGCCAGCAGCTTGGCAGCCCCCTACGAGCAGTACTCC. J is TRBJ2-7 and V is TRBV7-3, with D unclear. The CDR3 has 13 residues. Germline V gene lookup returns CDR1 SGHTA and CDR2 FQGTGA. Trimming left V 3 bases short and J 2 bases short, with 8 bases between.

This clonotype was picked up many times. The chain recombines TRBV20-1 with TRBJ1-5, with 8 positions matching TRBD1. The CDR3 totals 12 residues. Germline V lookup: CDR1 DFQATT, CDR2 SNEGSKA (reference sequence). The trim removed 4 bases at V and 6 bases at J, leaving 2 bases unmatched. In DNA form, the CDR3 reads TGCAGTGCTATTGACAGGGGTCAGCCCCAGCATTTT. It yields the protein CSAIDRGQPQHF.

This clonotype was seen only a few times. V and J are TRBV7-9 and TRBJ1-1; D gene uncertain. The CDR3 sequence is 15 residues long. From germline, CDR1 is SEHNR and CDR2 FQNEAQ (reference sequence). V was pared by 0 bases and J by 4 bases, with 12 bases between. The CDR3 coding sequence is TGTGCCAGCAGCTTAGCGCTGGGGAGTCCCACTGAAGCTTTCTTT. Translation: CASSLALGSPTEAFF.

This clonotype was counted a few times. This chain joins TRBV5-1 and TRBJ2-5; D ambiguous. The CDR3 runs to 13 residues. Trimming pared 1 base from V and 7 bases from J, leaving 11 bases between. The germline CDR1 and CDR2 sequences are SGHRS and YFSETQ. This CDR3 is CASSLYSTGTQYF. CDR3 bases: TGCGCCAGCAGCTTGTACTCCACGGGGACCCAGTACTTC. The variable domain in full, with the rest retrieved from reference TRBV5-1 and TRBJ2-5, is KAGVTQTPRYLIKTRGQQVTLSCSPISGHRSVSWYQQTPGQGLQFLFEYFSETQRNKGNFPGRFSGRQFSNSRSEMNVSTLELGDSALYLCASSLYSTGTQYFGPGTRLLVL.

As concerns this clonotype: A junction end diverges from the germline sequence, so it may reflect a read error. The CDR3 loop reads CAGSYGSPPF. In DNA, the CDR3 is TGTGCCGGCAGTTACGGCAGTCCCCCCTTT. The chain carries TRBV6-5 and TRBJ1-1; no reliable D call. Germline CDR1 reads MNHEY; CDR2 reads SVGAGI. The CDR3 contains 10 residues.

The rearrangement links TRBV7-9 to TRBJ1-1, with D hard to call. V was shortened by 1 base and J by 5 bases, with 11 bases between the two germline ends. The CDR3 runs to 14 residues. Germline CDR1 SEHNR, CDR2 FQNEAQ (reference sequence). The CDR3 DNA follows: TGTGCCAGCAGCTTAGGGTACTGGGGTACTGAAGCTTTCTTT. It translates to CASSLGYWGTEAFF.

CDR3: CSAREASRGASEAFF. Written as DNA, the CDR3 is TGCAGTGCTAGAGAAGCCTCCAGGGGGGCCTCTGAAGCTTTCTTT. This chain links TRBV20-1 with TRBJ1-1; 7 bases fit TRBD1. This CDR3 is built from 15 residues. Losses at the gene ends were 0 bases for V and 6 bases for J; bases not matched to a gene: 10. The V gene's germline CDR1 is DFQATT and CDR2 SNEGSKA (reference sequence).

V and J are TRBV11-2 and TRBJ2-7, with 9 bases matching TRBD2. With 3 bases clipped from V and 3 bases from J, the junction kept 6 bases outside the gene matches. CDR1 and CDR2 from the germline V gene are SGHAT and FQNNGV. CDR3 length: 15 residues. The CDR3 DNA reads TGTGCCAGCAGCTTGGGTAGCGGGGGCGTCTACGAGCAGTACTTC. Amino acid sequence: CASSLGSGGVYEQYF.

This clonotype was counted a few times. J is TRBJ2-4 and V is TRBV6-2 or TRBV6-3; 13 bases are a match to TRBD2. Germline V CDR1 and CDR2: MNHEY, SVGEGT. The junction had 12 bases not matched to a gene; V was cut back by 4 bases and J by 0 bases. This CDR3 contains 20 residues. This CDR3 reads CASSSRTSGGHTLAKNIQYF. The CDR3 DNA follows: TGTGCCAGCAGTTCACGGACTAGCGGGGGCCATACTCTAGCCAAAAACATTCAGTACTTC.

The chain employs TRBV20-1 and TRBJ1-1; D is undetermined. The germline V and J ends were trimmed by 6 bases and 1 base, with 15 bases remaining between them. The CDR3 contains 14 residues. Germline-derived CDR1 and CDR2 are DFQATT and SNEGSKA (reference sequence). CDR3 residues: CSAHTTEKNTEAFF. The CDR3 nucleotides are TGCAGTGCCCACACCACGGAGAAGAACACTGAAGCTTTCTTT.

CDR3 in DNA: TGCAGTGCTATGCACCGCCGCTCTGGGGCCAACGTCCTGACTTTC. As protein: CSAMHRRSGANVLTF. The gene calls are TRBV20-1 and TRBJ2-6; D uncertain. Germline CDR1 reads DFQATT; CDR2 reads SNEGSKA (reference sequence). This CDR3 comprises 15 residues. V was cut by 4 bases and J by 0 bases, with 10 bases left in between.

Here the CDR3 DNA reads TGTGCCAGCAGTTTAAAATGGCTGGCAGATACGCAGTATTTT. Protein sequence: CASSLKWLADTQYF. The J gene is TRBJ2-3, the V gene TRBV28, with D uncertain. The germline V and J ends were trimmed by 2 bases and 4 bases, with 10 bases remaining between them. CDR1 and CDR2 (germline): MDHEN, SYDVKM. This CDR3 has 14 residues.

In its sample, this clonotype was seen many times. V and J are TRBV2 and TRBJ1-3, with TRBD1 identical over 8 bases. The germline CDR1 and CDR2 sequences are SNHLY and FYNNEI. This CDR3 is built from 20 residues. Trimming at V came to 2 bases and at J to 1 base, leaving 16 bases not matched to a gene. The CDR3 protein is CASSERGPGTGRPSGNTIYF. CDR3 nucleotides: TGTGCCAGCAGTGAAAGGGGCCCTGGGACAGGAAGACCATCTGGAAACACCATATATTTT.

The CDR3 DNA is TGTGCCACCAGCAAAAGACCGGGACTAGCAGGACATGAGCAGTACTTC. Encoded protein: CATSKRPGLAGHEQYF. This chain joins TRBV15 and TRBJ2-7; 9 positions match TRBD2. CDR3 length: 16 amino acids. Germline trimming cut 4 bases from V and 7 bases from J; bases unmatched to any gene: 14. Looked up from germline, CDR1 is LNHNV and CDR2 is YYDKDF (reference sequence).

Ten or more counts support this clonotype. The CDR3 here is CSATRTAYEQYF. The CDR3 coding sequence is TGCAGTGCTACCAGGACAGCTTACGAGCAGTACTTC. The rearrangement links TRBV20-1 to TRBJ2-7, with D possibly being TRBD1 (6 bases). This CDR3 is built from 12 residues. V was trimmed by 4 bases and J by 4 bases, leaving 11 bases between them. CDR1 and CDR2 (germline): DFQATT, SNEGSKA (reference sequence).

This sequence joins TRBV2 and TRBJ1-4; TRBD1 aligns across 11 bases. Germline CDR1 is SNHLY and CDR2 is FYNNEI. Trimming removed 5 bases from V and 0 bases from J; junction bases left unmatched: 11. The CDR3 contains 19 residues. The CDR3 coding sequence is TGTGCCAGCAGTTCCCGCGCCCGGACAGGGGGCGCAACTAATGAAAAACTGTTTTTT. Residues: CASSSRARTGGATNEKLFF.

The CDR3: CASNLGIGSGANVLTF. The CDR3 nucleotides are TGTGCCAGCAACCTGGGCATCGGCTCTGGGGCCAACGTCCTGACTTTC. The rearrangement uses TRBV6-1 and TRBJ2-6; no clear D gene. Trimming stripped 7 bases from V and 0 bases from J, with 13 bases between. The CDR3 loop spans 16 amino acids. From germline, CDR1 is MNHNS and CDR2 SASEGT.